This T cell receptor beta chain was profiled in a study of cytomegalovirus exposure and HLA in healthy donors. Study-level results: The study labeled 164 TCR beta chains cytomegalovirus-associated.

V was shortened by 3 bases and J by 9 bases, with 14 bases between the two germline ends. Per germline, CDR1 SGHNT and CDR2 YYREEE (reference sequence). The CDR3 runs to 13 residues. PCR involved 60 Vbeta and 13 Jbeta primers. Using immunoSEQ multiplex PCR, the repertoire was profiled, and TCRdb retains in-frame clones only, with some absent. The sample comprises 120,000 to 150,000 clones, 82% of which are singletons, and over 2.5% rests with the top ten. About this clone itself: As yet, its antigen is unknown.

The chain has TRBV5-4 and TRBJ2-3; D may be TRBD2 (6 bases). This receptor was obtained from a male donor in good health and CMV-seronegative. The material sequenced was PBMCs. CDR3 protein: CASSSTRDSTQYF. CDR3 DNA: TGTGCCAGCAGCTCTACGCGGGACTCAACGCAGTATTTT. Supplemented by reference TRBV5-4 and TRBJ2-3, the full variable domain reads ETGVTQSPTHLIKTRGQQVTLRCSSQSGHNTVSWYQQALGQGPQFIFQYYREEENGRGNFPPRFSGLQFPNYSSELNVNALELDDSALYLCASSSTRDSTQYFGPGTRLTVL.